This T cell receptor (beta chain) is drawn from a study of metastatic and nonmetastatic thyroid tumors. Study summary: Across blood and tumor or nodule tissue, repertoires from malignant and benign thyroid patients were compared with one another.

TCRdb redid the clone calls on the PCR reads using MiXCR. The sample includes roughly 22,000 clones, 35% to 45% of them seen just once. This CDR3 spans 15 amino acids. Germline-derived CDR1 and CDR2 are DFQATT and SNEGSKA (reference sequence). Trimming left V 3 bases short and J 0 bases short, with 13 bases between. Each patient came to thyroid surgery without any prior treatment (of any kind). The chain uses TRBV20-1 and TRBJ2-3; possibly TRBD2 for D (6 bases). The source is a male donor with papillary thyroid cancer or a benign thyroid nodule (not recorded which). Some clones in this sample may be carry-over from other donors' samples. Sequencing input: blood. CDR3 amino acids: CSARGGARSTDTQYF. The CDR3 coding sequence is TGCAGTGCTAGGGGCGGGGCGCGTAGCACAGATACGCAGTATTTT.